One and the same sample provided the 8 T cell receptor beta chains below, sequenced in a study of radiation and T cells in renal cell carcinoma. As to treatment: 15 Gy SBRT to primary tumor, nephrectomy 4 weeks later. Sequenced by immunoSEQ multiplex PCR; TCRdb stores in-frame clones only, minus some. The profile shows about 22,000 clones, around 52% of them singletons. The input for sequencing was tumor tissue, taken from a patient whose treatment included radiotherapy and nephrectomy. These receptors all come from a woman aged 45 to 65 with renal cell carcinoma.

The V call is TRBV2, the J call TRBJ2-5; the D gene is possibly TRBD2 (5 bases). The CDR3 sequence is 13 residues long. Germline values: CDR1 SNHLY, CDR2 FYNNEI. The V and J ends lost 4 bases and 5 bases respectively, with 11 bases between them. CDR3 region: CASSGTGKETQYF. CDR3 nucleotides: TGTGCCAGCAGTGGGACGGGGAAGGAGACCCAGTACTTC. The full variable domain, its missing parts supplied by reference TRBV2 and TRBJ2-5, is EPEVTQTPSHQVTQMGQEVILRCVPISNHLYFYWYRQILGQKVEFLVSFYNNEISEKSEIFDDQFSVERPDGSNFTLKIRSTKLEDSAMYFCASSGTGKETQYFGPGTRLLVL.

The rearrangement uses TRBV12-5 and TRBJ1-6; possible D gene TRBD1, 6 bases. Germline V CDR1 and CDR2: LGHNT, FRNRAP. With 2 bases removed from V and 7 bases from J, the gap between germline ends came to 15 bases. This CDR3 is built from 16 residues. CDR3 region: CASGLRGAAKNSPLHF. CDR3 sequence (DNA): TGTGCTAGTGGTTTGAGGGGGGCAGCAAAGAATTCACCCCTCCACTTT.

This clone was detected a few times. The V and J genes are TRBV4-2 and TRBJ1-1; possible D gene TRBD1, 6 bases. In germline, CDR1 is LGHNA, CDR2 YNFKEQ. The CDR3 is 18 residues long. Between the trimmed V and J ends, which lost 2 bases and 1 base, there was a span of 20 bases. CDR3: CASSQHPMGALRNTEAFF. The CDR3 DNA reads TGTGCCAGCAGCCAACACCCAATGGGGGCGCTTAGGAACACTGAAGCTTTCTTT.

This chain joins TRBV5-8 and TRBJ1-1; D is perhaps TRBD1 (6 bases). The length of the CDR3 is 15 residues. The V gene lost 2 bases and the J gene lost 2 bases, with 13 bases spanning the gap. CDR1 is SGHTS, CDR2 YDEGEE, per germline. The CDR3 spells CASSFQTGFNTEAFF. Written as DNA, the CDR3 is TGTGCCAGCAGCTTCCAGACAGGCTTCAACACTGAAGCTTTCTTT. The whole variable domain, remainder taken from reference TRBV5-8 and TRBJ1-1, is EAGVTQSPTHLIKTRGQQATLRCSPISGHTSVYWYQQALGLGLQFLLWYDEGEERNRGNFPPRFSGRQFPNYSSELNVNALELEDSALYLCASSFQTGFNTEAFFGQGTRLTVV.

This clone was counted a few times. CDR3 region: CASSYSGAVGYGYTF. In DNA form, the CDR3 reads TGTGCCAGCAGTTACTCCGGGGCGGTGGGCTATGGCTACACCTTC. This chain connects TRBV6-5 to TRBJ1-2; D is possibly TRBD1 (5 bases). V was shortened by 0 bases and J by 4 bases, with 12 bases between the two germline ends. This CDR3 contains 15 residues. Germline-derived CDR1 and CDR2 are MNHEY and SVGAGI.

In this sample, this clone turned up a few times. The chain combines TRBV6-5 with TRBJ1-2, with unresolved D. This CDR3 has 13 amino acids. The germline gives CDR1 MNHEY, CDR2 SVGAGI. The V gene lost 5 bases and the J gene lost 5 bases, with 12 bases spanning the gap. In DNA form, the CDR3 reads TGTGCCAGCAGTCCCATCGAGCGATATGGCTACACCTTC. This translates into CASSPIERYGYTF.

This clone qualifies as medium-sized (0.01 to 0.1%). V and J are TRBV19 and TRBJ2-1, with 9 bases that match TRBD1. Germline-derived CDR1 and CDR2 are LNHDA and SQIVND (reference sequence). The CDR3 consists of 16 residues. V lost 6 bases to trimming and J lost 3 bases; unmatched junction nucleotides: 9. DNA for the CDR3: TGTGCCAGTAGCGCGACAGGGGGATCCCTCTACAATGAGCAGTTCTTC. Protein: CASSATGGSLYNEQFF.

The CDR3 DNA sequence: TGTGCCAGCAGCTTTATGGGCGGGGAGGATCAGCCCCAGCATTTT. Protein: CASSFMGGEDQPQHF. V usage is TRBV5-4 and J usage is TRBJ1-5; no clear D gene. The V end lost 2 bases, the J end lost 5 bases, and 14 bases lay between the germline ends. In germline, CDR1 is SGHNT, CDR2 YYREEE (reference sequence). The CDR3 is 15 amino acids.